Presented here are 9 T cell receptor beta chains from one specimen sequenced in a study of T cell responses to AZD1222 COVID-19 vaccine. The method was immunoSEQ multiplex PCR; TCRdb's version includes in-frame clones alone and lacks a portion of them. This repertoire shows some 170,000 clones, under 95% found once; its top ten account for around 4%. Material: peripheral blood, obtained on day 0 of MenACWY control vaccination. Receptor source: an adult in good health.

The chain has TRBV15 and TRBJ2-3, with D perhaps TRBD2 (5 bases). The germline V and J ends were trimmed by 6 bases and 3 bases, with 19 bases remaining between them. Germline loops: CDR1 LNHNV, CDR2 YYDKDF (reference sequence). The CDR3 consists of 16 residues. The CDR3 here is CATRPLLAGATDTQYF. Written as DNA, the CDR3 is TGTGCCACCAGGCCCTTACTGGCGGGCGCGACAGATACGCAGTATTTT.

The rearrangement joins TRBV7-2 to TRBJ1-2; D is undetermined. V was clipped by 1 base and J by 3 bases, with 3 bases between them. The germline CDR1 and CDR2 sequences are SGHTA and FQGNSA. The CDR3 loop spans 12 amino acids. This CDR3 reads CASSLGYYGYTF. The DNA for the CDR3 is TGTGCCAGCAGCTTAGGGTACTATGGCTACACCTTC.

In its sample, this clone was seen once. The chain recombines TRBV10-3 with TRBJ2-1; D gene ambiguous. The CDR3 sequence is 16 residues long. Germline V gives CDR1 ENHRY, CDR2 SYGVKD. V was cut by 0 bases and J by 0 bases, with 9 bases left in between. CDR3 loop: CAISESEFLSYNEQFF. The CDR3 coding sequence is TGTGCCATCAGTGAGTCGGAGTTCCTCTCCTACAATGAGCAGTTCTTC.

V gene TRBV5-5 combines with J gene TRBJ2-1, with D possibly called TRBD1 or TRBD2 (6 bases each). The CDR3 is 15 residues long. Trimming removed 4 bases at V and 0 bases at J, with 11 bases between. Germline V gene data show CDR1 as SGHKS and CDR2 as YYEKEE (reference sequence). CDR3 sequence: CASSRSGASYNEQFF. The CDR3 bases are TGTGCCAGCAGCCGCTCGGGGGCCTCCTACAATGAGCAGTTCTTC.

The V and J genes are TRBV5-1 and TRBJ2-7; 8 positions match TRBD1. This CDR3 comprises 13 residues. Germline V CDR1 and CDR2: SGHRS, YFSETQ. V lost 8 bases and J lost 4; bases outside the gene matches: 8. CDR3 protein: CASKGQGEYEQYF. As DNA, the CDR3 is TGCGCCAGTAAAGGACAGGGAGAATACGAGCAGTACTTC.

This sequence joins TRBV13 and TRBJ1-6, with D tentatively TRBD1 (6 bases). Per germline, CDR1 PRHDT and CDR2 FYEKMQ (reference sequence). The CDR3 runs 15 residues. V lost 2 bases, J lost 7 bases, and 12 bases lay in between. The CDR3 protein is CASSLRGADNSPLHF. CDR3 bases: TGTGCCAGCAGCTTAAGGGGGGCGGACAATTCACCCCTCCACTTT.

The V gene is TRBV13, the J gene TRBJ2-1, with 14 bases matching TRBD2. In germline, CDR1 is PRHDT, CDR2 FYEKMQ (reference sequence). V shed 8 bases and J 1 base; nucleotides not matched to a gene: 10. The CDR3 is made up of 18 amino acids. The CDR3 here is CASLPGLAGVGSYNEQFF. CDR3 in DNA: TGTGCCAGCCTACCGGGACTAGCGGGAGTCGGGTCCTACAATGAGCAGTTCTTC.

As regards this clone: Other nucleotide sequences from this sample produce the same CDR3. This chain joins TRBV4-1 and TRBJ2-7; unclear D gene. The CDR3 runs to 11 residues. The V gene lost 4 bases and the J gene lost 6 bases, with 7 bases spanning the gap. Germline lookup yields CDR1 MGHRA and CDR2 YSYEKL. The CDR3 DNA sequence: TGCGCCAGCAGCCTCGGTGCCGAGCAGTACTTC. It codes for CASSLGAEQYF.

The chain joins TRBV25-1 to TRBJ2-1, with TRBD2 identical over 13 bases. The CDR3 length is 14 residues. CDR1 is MGHDK, CDR2 SYGVNS, per germline. The V gene end was trimmed by 7 bases and the J gene end by 9 bases; junction bases not matched to a gene: 6. Here the CDR3 DNA reads TGTGCCAGCACCGGACTAGCGGGAGAGATTGAGCAGTTCTTC. Translating it yields CASTGLAGEIEQFF.